A selection of T cell receptor beta chains follows, all from one sample in a study of CD8 T cells in acute hepatitis C reinfection. Repertoires were generated with immunoSEQ multiplex PCR, while TCRdb's copy carries only in-frame clones and drops some. The sample lists around 36,000 clones, 75% to 90% occurring once. The sample taken for sequencing was naive CD8+ T cells from PBMCs. The receptors come from a woman aged 18-35 years who spontaneously cleared hepatitis C infection. The CDR3 runs from the conserved cysteine through the conserved F or W. Each record gives: V gene, clone size, D gene, J gene, CDR3 protein, CDR3 DNA. D genes are given only for firm matches. Clone size is shown for a subset of rows, as once, few, many or a class of expanded clone.

TRBV6-5	few	.	TRBJ2-2	CASSYPIRDTGELFF	TGTGCCAGCAGTTACCCGATTAGGGACACCGGGGAGCTGTTTTTT
TRBV27	.	.	TRBJ2-7	CASSPPSYEQYF	TGTGCCAGCAGTCCACCCTCCTACGAGCAGTACTTC
TRBV2	.	TRBD1	TRBJ2-7	CASRGDSLTYF	TGTGCCAGCAGGGGGGACAGCTTAACGTACTTC
TRBV6-5	once	.	TRBJ2-1	CASSPYEASYNEQFF	TGTGCCAGCTCCCCCTACGAGGCCTCCTACAATGAGCAGTTCTTC
TRBV27	few	.	TRBJ1-2	CASSLKRGRGDYGYTF	TGTGCCAGCAGTTTAAAGAGGGGAAGAGGAGACTATGGCTACACCTTC
TRBV2	.	.	TRBJ1-2	CASIKWDGYTF	TGTGCCAGCATCAAATGGGACGGCTACACCTTC
TRBV5-8	.	TRBD1	TRBJ1-5	CASSFGQGVGQPQHF	TGTGCCAGCAGCTTCGGGCAGGGGGTAGGTCAGCCCCAGCATTTT
TRBV5-4	.	TRBD1	TRBJ1-4	CASSFGPGSGGLFF	TGTGCCAGCAGCTTTGGTCCGGGGTCAGGGGGGCTGTTTTTT
TRBV15	.	.	TRBJ1-2	CATSRDSGSAGNYGYTF	TGTGCCACCAGCAGAGATTCTGGCAGCGCAGGAAACTATGGCTACACCTTC
TRBV27	few	.	TRBJ2-2	CASSLGLAGNTGELFF	TGTGCCAGCAGTTTGGGGCTGGCGGGGAATACCGGGGAGCTGTTTTTT
TRBV27	.	TRBD2	TRBJ2-7	CASSPGTSGTYEQYF	TGTGCCAGCAGTCCCGGGACTAGCGGGACCTACGAGCAGTACTTC
TRBV12-5	.	.	TRBJ2-2	CASGLVLGTGELFF	TGTGCTAGTGGTTTGGTACTCGGCACCGGGGAGCTGTTTTTT